Following are 15 T cell receptor beta chains from one sample sequenced in a study of naive and memory T cell subsets. Study-level points and caveats: Possibly reflecting memory cells re-expressing CD45RA, a few larger clonotypes occurred in naive repertoires, especially CD8.

These receptors have no identified antigens. An equimolar mix of two oligonucleotides served as the beta constant-region primer for TRBC1 and TRBC2. The ligated cDNA underwent four PCR rounds using SP2 and nested alpha and beta constant-region primers. Each CDR3 protein gets one entry after TCRdb re-called the UMI-ligation and nested PCR reads with MiXCR. The sample yields approximately 140,000 distinct CDR3 sequences, about a fifth seen once. Sequences were obtained from naive CD8+ T cells from blood. These receptors came from a human donor in good health.

There are a few counts of this clonotype. The chain uses TRBV3-1 and TRBJ2-1, with 7 bases fitting TRBD2. CDR3 length equals 17 residues. Trimming cost V 2 bases and J 2 bases; bases outside gene matches: 9. The germline V gene encodes CDR1 LGHDT and CDR2 YNNKEL (reference sequence). In DNA, the CDR3 is TGTGCCAGCAGCCAAATCCTTGCGGGAGACCCCTACAATGAGCAGTTCTTC. It is translated as CASSQILAGDPYNEQFF.

The chain couples TRBV6-5 to TRBJ1-6, with 8 nucleotides matching TRBD1. The J segment lost 8 bases and the V segment lost 5 bases, leaving 5 bases of the junction unmatched. This CDR3 comprises 14 residues. The germline CDR1 and CDR2 sequences are MNHEY and SVGAGI. CDR3 in amino acids: CASSLDRGYSPLHF. The CDR3 nucleotides read TGTGCCAGCAGTCTTGACAGGGGTTATTCACCCCTCCACTTT.

This clonotype was seen ten or more times. The CDR3 DNA sequence: TGTGCCAGCAGTTTGGCCGGGGGGATCGACGAGCAGTACTTC. Translation: CASSLAGGIDEQYF. This chain links TRBV28 with TRBJ2-7; 7 nucleotides line up with TRBD2. Germline CDR1 and CDR2: MDHEN and SYDVKM. Trimming cost V 3 bases and J 5 bases; bases outside gene matches: 7. The CDR3 contains 14 residues. Variable domain in full (rest from reference TRBV28 and TRBJ2-7): DVKVTQSSRYLVKRTGEKVFLECVQDMDHENMFWYRQDPGLGLRLIYFSYDVKMKEKGDIPEGYSVSREKKERFSLILESASTNQTSMYLCASSLAGGIDEQYFGPGTRLTVT.

V is TRBV2 and J is TRBJ2-1; D possibly corresponds to TRBD2 (6 bases). CDR3 length: 13 residues. Germline CDR1 SNHLY, CDR2 FYNNEI. The CDR3 DNA reads TGTGCTCTGAGCGGGTCTGACTACAATGAGCAGTTCTTC. The encoded protein is CALSGSDYNEQFF.

In its sample, this clonotype was seen a few times. The rearrangement links TRBV28 to TRBJ1-2, with TRBD1 identical over 7 bases. CDR1 is MDHEN, CDR2 SYDVKM, per germline. This CDR3 region has 16 residues. The V gene end was trimmed by 6 bases and the J gene end by 4 bases; junction bases not matched to a gene: 14. This chain's CDR3 is CASRTGIGQASYGYTF. In DNA, the CDR3 is TGTGCCAGCAGAACGGGGATTGGACAGGCGTCCTATGGCTACACCTTC.

The V call is TRBV5-1, the J call TRBJ2-7, with 8 bases aligning to TRBD1. The J segment lost 4 bases and the V segment lost 3 bases, leaving 9 bases of the junction unmatched. Looked up from germline, CDR1 is SGHRS and CDR2 is YFSETQ. The CDR3 runs 15 residues. Here the CDR3 DNA reads TGCGCCAGCAGCTCGCGGGACAGGCCATTTTACGAGCAGTACTTC. It yields the protein CASSSRDRPFYEQYF.

The chain links TRBV7-6 to TRBJ1-6; D uncertain. The CDR3 is made up of 14 amino acids. CDR1 SGHVS and CDR2 FNYEAQ come from the germline V gene. V lost 5 bases and J lost 7, with 12 bases in between. Written as DNA, the CDR3 is TGTGCCAGCAGCCCCGTCTCTGGAAATTCACCCCTCCACTTT. Its protein product is CASSPVSGNSPLHF.

This clonotype has a count of ten or more. V is TRBV7-8 and J is TRBJ2-7, with D uncertain. This CDR3 region has 12 residues. Germline CDR1 SGHVS, CDR2 FQNEAQ. V lost 4 bases and J lost 2, with 6 bases in between. CDR3 in amino acids: CASSSPTYEQYF. The CDR3 region has the DNA TGTGCCAGCAGCTCCCCGACCTACGAGCAGTACTTC.

This chain connects TRBV5-6 to TRBJ2-7; TRBD1 matches 7 bases. From germline, CDR1 is SGHDT and CDR2 YYEEEE. V shed 4 bases, J shed 2 bases, and the junction held 9 bases outside the gene matches. The CDR3 extends over 15 amino acids. The CDR3 bases are TGTGCCAGCAGCGGATGGACAGGCGCTACCTACGAGCAGTACTTC. It codes for CASSGWTGATYEQYF.

The V gene is TRBV5-1, the J gene TRBJ2-7, with a possible D match to TRBD1 (5 bases). Per the germline V gene, CDR1 is SGHRS and CDR2 is YFSETQ. The length of the CDR3 is 13 residues. V was pared by 3 bases and J by 0 bases, with 7 bases between. The CDR3 sequence: CASSSDNSYEQYF. The CDR3 DNA reads as TGCGCCAGCAGCTCGGACAACTCCTACGAGCAGTACTTC. Filled out from reference TRBV5-1 and TRBJ2-7, the complete variable domain reads KAGVTQTPRYLIKTRGQQVTLSCSPISGHRSVSWYQQTPGQGLQFLFEYFSETQRNKGNFPGRFSGRQFSNSRSEMNVSTLELGDSALYLCASSSDNSYEQYFGPGTRLTVT.

The chain joins TRBV28 to TRBJ2-5, with D unclear. V lost 7 bases and J lost 3, with 15 bases in between. CDR3 length equals 14 residues. Germline CDR1 is MDHEN and CDR2 is SYDVKM. CDR3 region: CASKPPEDEETQYF. As DNA, the CDR3 is TGTGCCAGCAAGCCGCCCGAGGACGAAGAGACCCAGTACTTC.

The chain is built from TRBV12-3 or TRBV12-4 and TRBJ1-4; D unresolved. CDR3 size: 14 residues. V lost 3 bases and J lost 8, with 13 bases in between. CDR3 amino acids: CASSFSGLREKLFF. For the CDR3, the DNA is TGTGCCAGCAGTTTCTCTGGTTTACGGGAAAAACTGTTTTTT.

Here the CDR3 DNA reads TGTGCCAGCAGCACTGGGGGGGTAGAGCAGTTCTTC. Protein product: CASSTGGVEQFF. This chain joins TRBV12-3 or TRBV12-4 and TRBJ2-1, with 7 bases identical to TRBD2. V dropped 6 bases and J dropped 10; count of bases not matched to a gene: 6. The CDR3 covers 12 residues.

In this sample, this clonotype turned up many times. This chain connects TRBV29-1 to TRBJ1-2; 7 positions agree with TRBD1. From germline, CDR1 is SQVTM and CDR2 ANQGSEA. The V and J ends lost 0 bases and 3 bases, in that order; junction bases with no gene match: 13. The CDR3 totals 17 residues. This CDR3 is CSVEDPDRDPTYYGYTF. The DNA for the CDR3 is TGCAGCGTTGAAGACCCTGACAGGGACCCGACCTACTATGGCTACACCTTC. The full variable domain, with the rest looked up from reference TRBV29-1 and TRBJ1-2, is SAVISQKPSRDICQRGTSLTIQCQVDSQVTMMFWYRQQPGQSLTLIATANQGSEATYESGFVIDKFPISRPNLTFSTLTVSNMSPEDSSIYLCSVEDPDRDPTYYGYTFGSGTRLTVV.

CDR3 in amino acids: CSVDGGDYEQYF. CDR3 nucleotide sequence: TGCAGCGTGGACGGGGGAGACTACGAGCAGTACTTC. The rearrangement uses TRBV29-1 and TRBJ2-7, with TRBD2 as a possible D gene (6 bases). Trimming removed 6 bases at V and 3 bases at J, with 12 bases between. Germline CDR1 reads SQVTM; CDR2 reads ANQGSEA. The CDR3 is made up of 12 amino acids.